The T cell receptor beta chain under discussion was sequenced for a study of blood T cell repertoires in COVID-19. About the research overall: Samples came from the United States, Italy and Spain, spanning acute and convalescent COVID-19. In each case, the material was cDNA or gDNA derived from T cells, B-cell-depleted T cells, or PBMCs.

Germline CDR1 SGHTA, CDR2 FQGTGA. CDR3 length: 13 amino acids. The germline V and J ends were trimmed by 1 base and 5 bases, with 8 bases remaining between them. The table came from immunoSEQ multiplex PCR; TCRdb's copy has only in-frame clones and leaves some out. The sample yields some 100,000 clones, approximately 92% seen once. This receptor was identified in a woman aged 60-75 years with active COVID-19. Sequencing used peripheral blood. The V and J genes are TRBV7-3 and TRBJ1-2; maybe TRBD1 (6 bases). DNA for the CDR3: TGTGCCAGCAGCTTAAAACAGGGTTATGGCTACACCTTC. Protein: CASSLKQGYGYTF.